Following are 9 T cell receptor beta chains from one sample sequenced in a study of shared clonotypes between healthy human individuals. Here immunoSEQ multiplex PCR was the method, and the copy in TCRdb shows in-frame clones only, minus some. The repertoire consists of 2 million to 3 million clones, with 93% occurring once and the leading ten covering more than 0.35%. Sequencing used naive CD4+ T cells from PBMCs. The subset is: CD45RA+ positively selected. The source of these receptors is a man aged 18 to 30 in good health. Some clones in this sample may be carry-over from other donors' samples.

V and J are TRBV6-6 and TRBJ2-7; no firm D call. The germline gives CDR1 MNHNY, CDR2 SVGAGI (reference sequence). Trimming took 7 bases from V and 3 from J, leaving 10 bases between them. The CDR3 spans 12 residues. This chain's CDR3 is CASTPTGYEQYF. The DNA for the CDR3 is TGTGCCAGCACCCCGACGGGCTACGAGCAGTACTTC.

The V gene is TRBV7-3, the J gene TRBJ2-2; D perhaps matches TRBD1 (5 bases). The CDR3 has 14 residues. V was cut by 5 bases and J by 3 bases, with 10 bases left in between. Germline CDR1 and CDR2: SGHTA and FQGTGA. CDR3: CASSRTTYTGELFF. The CDR3 coding sequence is TGTGCCAGCAGCCGGACAACCTACACCGGGGAGCTGTTTTTT.

This chain links TRBV30 with TRBJ2-1; the match to TRBD2 covers 9 bases. The germline V gene encodes CDR1 GTSNPN and CDR2 SVGIG (reference sequence). This CDR3 is 13 amino acids long. The trim removed 5 bases at V and 6 bases at J, leaving 5 bases unmatched. The CDR3 spells CAWEQTSGNEQFF. In nucleotides, the CDR3 is TGTGCCTGGGAACAGACTAGCGGCAATGAGCAGTTCTTC.

This chain links TRBV28 with TRBJ2-5; D not certain. The CDR3 totals 13 residues. CDR1 and CDR2 (germline): MDHEN, SYDVKM. V dropped 6 bases and J dropped 2 bases, with 10 bases sitting between them. CDR3 protein: CASSKLIQETQYF. In DNA, the CDR3 is TGTGCCAGCAGCAAGCTAATACAAGAGACCCAGTACTTC.

The V and J genes are TRBV25-1 and TRBJ2-5, with D possibly being TRBD1 or TRBD2 (5 bases each). Germline values: CDR1 MGHDK, CDR2 SYGVNS. Trimming cost V 6 bases and J 1 base, with 15 bases left between them. This CDR3 has 15 residues. CDR3 loop: CASSPGRMVQETQYF. The CDR3 nucleotides are TGTGCCAGCAGCCCGGGACGGATGGTCCAAGAGACCCAGTACTTC.

The CDR3 region has the DNA TGTGCCAGCAGCGAGATGGCGGGGGGCACAGATACGCAGTATTTT. The encoded protein is CASSEMAGGTDTQYF. The chain has TRBV6-1 and TRBJ2-3, with 7 bases that match TRBD2. J gave up 1 base and V 6 bases, and 7 bases lay outside the gene matches. The CDR3 is 15 residues long. Looked up from germline, CDR1 is MNHNS and CDR2 is SASEGT.

This clone has just one count. Distinct nucleotide sequences in the sample also encode this CDR3. The V call is TRBV28, the J call TRBJ2-7; 9 positions match TRBD1. J was trimmed by 2 bases and V by 5 bases; bases with no gene match: 4. The CDR3 is 14 residues long. CDR1 and CDR2 from the germline V gene are MDHEN and SYDVKM. CDR3 residues: CASSIGTGPYEQYF. The CDR3 DNA sequence: TGTGCCAGCAGTATCGGGACAGGGCCCTACGAGCAGTACTTC.

The chain has TRBV6-1 and TRBJ1-4, with D possibly being TRBD1 (6 bases). The length of the CDR3 is 13 residues. CDR1 MNHNS and CDR2 SASEGT come from the germline V gene. Trimming removed 8 bases from V and 8 bases from J, with 15 bases in between. Here the CDR3 DNA reads TGTGCCAGCCGCTTCGGGACACAAGAAAAACTGTTTTTT. Amino acids: CASRFGTQEKLFF.

This chain uses TRBV28 with TRBJ1-1; 7 bases line up with TRBD1. Losses at the gene ends were 5 bases for V and 6 bases for J; bases not matched to a gene: 12. The germline CDR1 and CDR2 sequences are MDHEN and SYDVKM. This CDR3 spans 15 amino acids. This CDR3 is CASSPPPTGKAEAFF. The CDR3 nucleotides are TGTGCCAGCAGTCCCCCACCGACAGGGAAGGCTGAAGCTTTCTTT.